This T cell receptor (beta chain) stems from a study of T cell responses to AZD1222 COVID-19 vaccine. The V gene lost 3 bases and the J gene lost 6 bases, with 14 bases spanning the gap. Germline CDR1 and CDR2: SEHNR and FQNEAQ (reference sequence). This CDR3 is 14 amino acids long. Clones were read by immunoSEQ multiplex PCR, and TCRdb kept only the in-frame ones, dropping some. Of around 30,000 clones listed, about 93% were seen once; the top ten hold roughly 7.3%. On this clone: Antigen: not known.

The study, taken as a whole, reports: At 160-218 and 743-854, vaccine-associated CD4 TCRs were dominant, and they spanned spike.

The TCR originated in an adult in good health. V usage is TRBV7-9 and J usage is TRBJ1-1; a possible D gene is TRBD1 (5 bases). Sequences were derived from peripheral blood, sampled on day 0 of AZD1222 vaccination. CDR3 coding DNA: TGTGCCAGCAGCTTTCACGACAGTATTCCTGAAGCTTTCTTT. Protein product: CASSFHDSIPEAFF. Supplemented by reference TRBV7-9 and TRBJ1-1, the full variable domain reads DTGVSQNPRHKITKRGQNVTFRCDPISEHNRLYWYRQTLGQGPEFLTYFQNEAQLEKSRLLSDRFSAERPKGSFSTLEIQRTEQGDSAMYLCASSFHDSIPEAFFGQGTRLTVV.